The next 27 T cell receptor beta chains were all read from a single sample in a study of tumor-infiltrating lymphocytes in primary liver carcinoma. Alongside blood RNA obtained from unsorted whole blood, germline DNA was also extracted. A primer in the constant region served to generate TCR beta cDNA from approximately 500 ng of total RNA. ARM-PCR, slightly modified, supplied the TCR beta libraries through three nested multiplex PCR rounds. Rounds one and two of PCR, each of roughly 10 cycles, were primed with TRBV1-TRBV30 forward primers and a C-beta reverse primer. One entry per CDR3 protein results from TCRdb running MiXCR on the multiplex PCR reads. The sample includes roughly 330,000 distinct CDR3 sequences, 65% of them seen just once. Source material: peripheral blood. The source is a man aged 40-50 years with primary liver carcinoma and hepatitis B virus infection.

On this clonotype itself: A read error may account for a junction end that differs from germline. The CDR3 sequence: CANSYSVQGEYEQYF. As DNA, the CDR3 is TGTGCCAACAGTTACTCGGTTCAGGGGGAATACGAACAGTACTTC. The rearrangement uses TRBV6-2 or TRBV6-3 and TRBJ2-7, with TRBD1 matching over 7 bases. Per germline, CDR1 MNHEY and CDR2 SVGEGT. The CDR3 consists of 15 residues.

A word on this clonotype: This may stem from a read error, because a much larger clone lies one nucleotide away. The rearrangement joins TRBV6-5 to TRBJ2-7; D call uncertain. Germline assignment: CDR1 MNHEY and CDR2 SVGAGI. Trimming stripped 6 bases from V and 0 bases from J, with 12 bases between. The CDR3 totals 14 residues. This CDR3 reads CASSVDVSSYEQYF. The CDR3 DNA sequence: TGTGCCAGCAGCGTGGACGTAAGCTCCTACGAGCAGTACTTC.

To note about this clonotype: A much larger clone is a single base away; this may be a read error. J is TRBJ1-2 and V is TRBV10-3; 7 nucleotides align to TRBD1. V shed 3 bases and J 5 bases; nucleotides not matched to a gene: 6. The germline gives CDR1 ENHRY, CDR2 SYGVKD. The CDR3 sequence is 14 residues long. In nucleotides, the CDR3 is TGTGCCATCAGTGACGAGACAGGGATATATGGCTACACCTTC. Encoded protein: CAISDETGIYGYTF.

With respect to this clonotype: The junction departs from germline at one end; a sequencing error may be responsible. The V gene is TRBV6-5, the J gene TRBJ1-5; weak D call: TRBD1 (5 bases). Germline assignment: CDR1 MNHEY and CDR2 SVGAGI. The CDR3 has 14 amino acids. Written as DNA, the CDR3 is TGTGCCAGCAGTTCCGGACATAGGGATCAGCCCCAGCACTTT. Its translation is CASSSGHRDQPQHF.

The chain combines TRBV28 with TRBJ2-7, with D unresolved. In germline, CDR1 is MDHEN, CDR2 SYDVKM. The CDR3 totals 12 residues. Between the trimmed V and J ends, which lost 6 bases and 2 bases, there was a span of 8 bases. The CDR3 protein is CASSSNTYEQYF. The CDR3 DNA follows: TGTGCCAGCAGCTCTAATACCTACGAGCAGTACTTC.

V gene TRBV11-2 combines with J gene TRBJ2-1; D is uncertain. Trimming left V 8 bases short and J 6 bases short, with 14 bases between. The CDR3 has 13 amino acids. Germline V gives CDR1 SGHAT, CDR2 FQNNGV. In DNA form, the CDR3 reads TGTGCCAGCGGCCAGGACCGAAGCAATGAGCAGTTCTTC. Its translation is CASGQDRSNEQFF.

Of note for this clonotype: One base away lies a much larger clone, so this may be a sequencing read error. The rearrangement links TRBV4-3 to TRBJ1-2; D not certain. Germline assignment: CDR1 LGHNA and CDR2 YSLEER. This CDR3 has 12 amino acids. The CDR3 sequence is CASRQEGYGYTF. The CDR3 DNA reads TGCGCCAGCAGACAAGAGGGATATGGCTACACCTTC.

This clonotype occurred once. The rearrangement links TRBV28 to TRBJ1-5; 12 positions agree with TRBD1. CDR1 is MDHEN, CDR2 SYDVKM, per germline. V lost 6 bases, J lost 5 bases, and 14 bases stayed unmatched. The CDR3 length is 18 residues. The CDR3 region is CASSTGTGGLWSDQPQHF. CDR3 sequence (DNA): TGTGCCAGCAGCACCGGGACAGGGGGCCTCTGGAGCGATCAGCCCCAGCATTTT.

This clonotype has ten or more counts. V and J are TRBV29-1 and TRBJ2-7; 8 positions match TRBD2. Per germline, CDR1 SQVTM and CDR2 ANQGSEA. The length of the CDR3 is 13 residues. J was trimmed by 7 bases and V by 3 bases; bases with no gene match: 8. The CDR3 sequence: CSVESGREEEQYF. The DNA of the CDR3 is TGCAGCGTTGAGTCCGGGAGGGAAGAGGAGCAGTACTTC.

This clonotype was counted a few times. Given a much more abundant clone one base away, this may be a read error. This sequence joins TRBV11-3 and TRBJ2-7, with D possibly matching TRBD2 (5 bases). From germline, CDR1 is SGHNT and CDR2 YENEEA. The CDR3 has 12 amino acids. The CDR3 spells CASSLNTSGIVF. CDR3 bases: TGTGCCAGCAGCTTAAACACATCCGGGATTGTCTTC.

V and J are TRBV11-2 and TRBJ2-7; D is ambiguous. Germline lookup yields CDR1 SGHAT and CDR2 FQNNGV. CDR3 length equals 14 residues. V was shortened by 2 bases and J by 1 base, with 9 bases between the two germline ends. In DNA form, the CDR3 reads TGTGCCAGCAGCTTATGTCGAGGTTCCTACGAGCAGTACTTC. Its translation is CASSLCRGSYEQYF.

Details on this clonotype: One end of the junction fails to match germline, which may point to a read error. This chain uses TRBV7-9 with TRBJ2-1, with 7 bases that match TRBD2. The CDR3 has 16 amino acids. Germline CDR1 reads SEHNR; CDR2 reads FQNEAQ (reference sequence). CDR3 sequence (DNA): TGTGCCAGCAGTTTAGGACCGGGACTACTGGACAATGAGCAGTTCTTC. Translation: CASSLGPGLLDNEQFF.

This clonotype was detected a few times. The chain is built from TRBV11-2 and TRBJ2-7; D might be TRBD1 (6 bases). CDR1 is SGHAT and CDR2 is FQNNGV in the germline V gene. V was trimmed by 5 bases and J by 10 bases, leaving 18 bases between them. The CDR3 totals 13 residues. The CDR3 DNA sequence: TGTGCCAGCAGCCACAGAGGGGGTTCCGAACAGTACTTC. Residues: CASSHRGGSEQYF.

This clonotype has at least ten counts. V is TRBV6-1 and J is TRBJ2-1; D not certain. Trimming left V 10 bases short and J 0 bases short, with 10 bases between. This CDR3 is 13 amino acids long. The germline gives CDR1 MNHNS, CDR2 SASEGT. CDR3 loop: CATHTNSYNEQFF. CDR3 sequence (DNA): TGTGCCACCCACACCAACTCCTACAATGAGCAGTTCTTC.

This chain joins TRBV6-4 and TRBJ2-1; a possible D gene is TRBD1 (6 bases). Trimming took off 2 bases at V and 8 bases at J, with 10 bases between the two ends. The CDR3 spans 13 residues. Germline V gene lookup returns CDR1 MRHNA and CDR2 SNTAGT. CDR3 sequence: CASSDQGSDEQFF. In DNA form, the CDR3 reads TGTGCCAGCAGTGACCAGGGGTCGGATGAGCAGTTCTTC.

The rearrangement joins TRBV30 to TRBJ2-5, with D tentatively TRBD2 (6 bases). Germline V CDR1 and CDR2: GTSNPN, SVGIG (reference sequence). The CDR3 runs to 12 residues. Trimming removed 1 base at V and 9 bases at J, with 12 bases between. CDR3 DNA: TGTGCCTGGAGTGGAACATGGAGGGCCCAGTACTTC. The encoded protein is CAWSGTWRAQYF.

This clonotype was recorded many times. The chain is built from TRBV11-2 and TRBJ2-7, with D possibly TRBD1 on 6 matching bases. The CDR3 has 14 amino acids. V lost 4 bases, J lost 7 bases, and 17 bases lay in between. Germline V gene data show CDR1 as SGHAT and CDR2 as FQNNGV. The CDR3 is CASSSIRGLGEQYF. The CDR3 DNA sequence: TGTGCCAGCAGCTCGATCAGGGGCCTAGGGGAGCAGTACTTC. The full variable domain, with the rest looked up from reference TRBV11-2 and TRBJ2-7, is EAGVAQSPRYKIIEKRQSVAFWCNPISGHATLYWYQQILGQGPKLLIQFQNNGVVDDSQLPKDRFSAERLKGVDSTLKIQPAKLEDSAVYLCASSSIRGLGEQYFGPGTRLTVT.

This clonotype has just one count. A much larger clone lies a single base off, so this may be a read error. This chain joins TRBV4-1 and TRBJ2-7; D could derive from TRBD1 or TRBD2 (5 bases each). The germline gives CDR1 MGHRA, CDR2 YSYEKL. This CDR3 contains 18 residues. The CDR3 loop is CTSSQTPLGYRGPYEQYF. The CDR3 DNA reads TGCACCAGCAGCCAAACCCCCCTCGGATATCGGGGCCCCTACGAGCAGTACTTC.

This clonotype has at least ten counts. This sequence joins TRBV6-6 and TRBJ2-1; 7 bases agree with TRBD2. The CDR3 is 17 residues long. With V trimmed by 0 bases and J by 1 base, 6 bases remained unmatched. The V gene's germline CDR1 is MNHNY and CDR2 SVGAGI (reference sequence). The CDR3 DNA follows: TGTGCCAGCAGTTACTCGAAAACGGGGGGATCCTACAATGAGCAGTTCTTC. Its translation is CASSYSKTGGSYNEQFF.

The rearrangement links TRBV11-2 to TRBJ2-7; possible D gene TRBD2, 6 bases. V was shortened by 3 bases and J by 6 bases, with 21 bases between the two germline ends. Germline V gene data show CDR1 as SGHAT and CDR2 as FQNNGV. This CDR3 region has 16 residues. CDR3 nucleotide sequence: TGTGCCAGCAGCTTTCCTGGGGGGATAGGGCTAGGCGAGCAGTACTTC. This translates into CASSFPGGIGLGEQYF.

With respect to this clonotype: As the CDR3 is not closed by the conserved phenylalanine or tryptophan, this likely results from a read error. The V call is TRBV13, the J call TRBJ2-2; the match to TRBD2 covers 8 bases. This CDR3 is built from 16 residues. Germline lookup yields CDR1 PRHDT and CDR2 FYEKMQ (reference sequence). The CDR3 coding sequence is TGTGCCAGCCGCTTAGCGCGGGAGGTTTACACCGGGGAGCTGTTTTGT. Encoded protein: CASRLAREVYTGELFC.

A note on this clonotype: Possible read error: a much larger clone is one base away. The chain employs TRBV4-2 and TRBJ1-5, with D hard to call. CDR1 LGHNA and CDR2 YNFKEQ come from the germline V gene. The CDR3 sequence is 15 residues long. The chain's CDR3 is CVSSQDDGVNQPQHF. CDR3 in DNA: TGTGTCAGCAGCCAAGATGATGGTGTCAATCAGCCCCAGCATTTT.

The rearrangement uses TRBV4-3 and TRBJ2-1; no clear D gene. The V gene's germline CDR1 is LGHNA and CDR2 YSLEER. There are 16 residues in the CDR3. Between the trimmed V and J ends, which lost 5 bases and 3 bases, there was a span of 17 bases. CDR3 sequence reads: CASSVQSGHDYNEQFF. CDR3 in DNA: TGCGCCAGCAGCGTCCAATCCGGGCATGACTACAATGAGCAGTTCTTC.

This clonotype was seen at least ten times. The chain combines TRBV29-1 with TRBJ2-3; 8 bases are a match to TRBD2. This CDR3 has 14 amino acids. The J segment lost 4 bases and the V segment lost 8 bases, leaving 11 bases of the junction unmatched. Germline CDR1 SQVTM, CDR2 ANQGSEA. The CDR3 loop is CSRGQRESADTQYF. The CDR3, as DNA: TGCAGCCGTGGCCAGCGGGAGAGCGCAGATACGCAGTATTTT.

This clonotype was detected only a few times. V gene TRBV5-6 combines with J gene TRBJ1-1, with no clear D. This CDR3 spans 13 amino acids. Trimming stripped 4 bases from V and 0 bases from J, with 7 bases between. CDR1 SGHDT and CDR2 YYEEEE come from the germline V gene. CDR3 region: CASSAQLNTEAFF. CDR3 nucleotides: TGTGCCAGCAGCGCCCAATTGAACACTGAAGCTTTCTTT.

A remark on this clonotype: With a much larger clone just one base away, this may be a read error. The V and J genes are TRBV29-1 and TRBJ2-5; 8 nucleotides agree with TRBD1. The V gene's germline CDR1 is SQVTM and CDR2 ANQGSEA. This CDR3 has 12 amino acids. The junction had 6 bases not matched to a gene; V was cut back by 8 bases and J by 4 bases. CDR3 sequence (DNA): TGCAGCATCGACAGGGGTCGAGAGACCCAGTACTTC. It is translated as CSIDRGRETQYF.

This clonotype was seen a single time. Because it lacks the conserved phenylalanine or tryptophan at the end, this CDR3 is likely a read error. The DNA is left out, because the CDR3 cannot be placed on it with certainty; the CDR3 is given as TCRdb lists it. The chain has TRBV6-2 or TRBV6-3 and TRBJ2-6; the table assigns TRBD1, which was not confirmed against the DNA. Germline CDR1 and CDR2: MNHEY and SVGEGT. Including both end residues, the CDR3 is 15 amino acids long. The CDR3 is CASRQGGSGANVMTY.